One and the same sample provided the 25 T cell receptor beta chains below, sequenced in a study of regulatory T cells in long-lasting Graves disease. The authors built TCR beta libraries using iRepertoire HTBI primers and Arm-PCR of CDR3 regions. TCRdb passed the multiplex PCR reads through MiXCR, listing each CDR3 protein once. The sample has 680,000 or so distinct CDR3 sequences; less than 20% are singletons. Time point indicated: newly diagnosed GD, antithyroid drugs for less than 3 months. After RNA was extracted from PBMCs, the TCR library was made from it. These data also featured in a second study, about T cells in Graves' hyperthyroidism and ophthalmopathy.

Sequenced here: peripheral blood mononuclear cells (PBMCs), sampled at new diagnosis, from a patient treated with antithyroid drugs. Every receptor here comes from a woman aged 25 to 39 with Graves disease.

This clonotype has just a few counts. The V call is TRBV19, the J call TRBJ2-7, with 10 bases lining up with TRBD2. CDR1 is LNHDA and CDR2 is SQIVND in the germline V gene (reference sequence). V lost 5 bases, J lost 4 bases, and 20 bases stayed unmatched. This CDR3 has 19 amino acids. The CDR3 region has the DNA TGTGCCAGTAGTCCTGTCGGGGTCCTCAGGACTAGCGGATCATACGAGCAGTACTTC. Its protein product is CASSPVGVLRTSGSYEQYF.

This clonotype was seen repeatedly, ten times or more. V and J are TRBV3-1 and TRBJ2-3, with D uncertain. CDR3 size: 18 residues. The germline V gene has CDR1 LGHDT and CDR2 YNNKEL (reference sequence). V was cut by 4 bases and J by 1 base, with 21 bases left in between. This CDR3 is CASSPRFLVAVGTDTQYF. The DNA of the CDR3 is TGTGCCAGCAGCCCCCGGTTTCTAGTGGCCGTCGGCACAGATACGCAGTATTTT.

The DNA for the CDR3 is TGCAGCGTTGACAGGGAGACTTTTTACAATGAGCAGTTCTTC. This sequence encodes CSVDRETFYNEQFF. This chain connects TRBV29-1 to TRBJ2-1; TRBD1 or TRBD2 may be the D gene (5 bases each). Trimming removed 3 bases at V and 4 bases at J, with 13 bases between. The CDR3 runs to 14 residues. Germline loops: CDR1 SQVTM, CDR2 ANQGSEA.

This clonotype was seen at least ten times. This sequence joins TRBV20-1 and TRBJ2-2; TRBD1 agrees at 11 bases. The CDR3 contains 14 residues. Losses at the gene ends were 0 bases for V and 9 bases for J; bases not matched to a gene: 3. Per the germline V gene, CDR1 is DFQATT and CDR2 is SNEGSKA (reference sequence). CDR3 residues: CSAREDRGRRELFF. Written as DNA, the CDR3 is TGCAGTGCTAGAGAGGACAGGGGGCGCCGGGAGCTGTTTTTT.

The DNA for the CDR3 is TGTGCCAGCTCACCCCCGGGGGATAATGAGCAGTTCTTC. Protein product: CASSPPGDNEQFF. The chain carries TRBV18 and TRBJ2-1; D is perhaps TRBD2 (6 bases). The CDR3 covers 13 residues. The germline gives CDR1 KGHSH, CDR2 LQKENI. The V end lost 3 bases, the J end lost 7 bases, and 10 bases lay between the germline ends.

The chain joins TRBV20-1 to TRBJ2-7; D is unresolved. The CDR3 spans 13 residues. V was cut by 0 bases and J by 3 bases, with 9 bases left in between. Looked up from germline, CDR1 is DFQATT and CDR2 is SNEGSKA (reference sequence). CDR3 region: CSARDPVLYEQYF. CDR3 in DNA: TGCAGTGCTAGAGATCCGGTTCTCTACGAGCAGTACTTC.

This clonotype showed up many times. CDR3 region: CSARTGAEGNQPQHF. CDR3 nucleotides: TGCAGTGCTCGGACAGGGGCGGAGGGCAATCAGCCCCAGCATTTT. This chain uses TRBV20-1 with TRBJ1-5, with 9 bases that match TRBD1. Germline CDR1 and CDR2: DFQATT and SNEGSKA (reference sequence). This CDR3 contains 15 residues. The J segment lost 2 bases and the V segment lost 5 bases, leaving 7 bases of the junction unmatched.

In this sample, this clonotype turned up many times. This chain links TRBV11-2 with TRBJ2-5, with unresolved D. CDR3 size: 11 residues. Germline lookup yields CDR1 SGHAT and CDR2 FQNNGV. The ends were cut back, 0 bases at V and 6 bases at J, with 2 bases in the middle. The CDR3 DNA reads TGTGCCAGCAGCTTAGAAAAGACCCAGTACTTC. It translates to CASSLEKTQYF.

The sample holds many counts of this clonotype. The chain is built from TRBV2 and TRBJ2-3; D unresolved. The V and J ends lost 8 bases and 4 bases respectively, with 10 bases between them. This CDR3 has 12 residues. Germline V gene sequence: CDR1 SNHLY, CDR2 FYNNEI. In DNA, the CDR3 is TGTGCCAGCGGGCGCAGAGCAGATACGCAGTATTTT. The encoded protein is CASGRRADTQYF.

This clonotype turned up a few times. The chain joins TRBV30 to TRBJ1-2; D is unresolved. V was cut by 4 bases and J by 8 bases, with 14 bases left in between. Germline V gene data show CDR1 as GTSNPN and CDR2 as SVGIG (reference sequence). The CDR3 covers 12 residues. The CDR3: CAWTIKVGGYTF. The CDR3 nucleotides read TGTGCCTGGACAATAAAGGTCGGGGGCTACACCTTC.

This chain uses TRBV12-3 or TRBV12-4 with TRBJ2-4; maybe TRBD2 (6 bases). Judging by the DNA end, TRBJ2-1 fits better; the J call may be wrong. This CDR3 has 15 amino acids. This CDR3 is CASRAPGVGTGEQFF. In DNA, the CDR3 is TGTGCCAGCAGAGCTCCGGGGGTGGGCACTGGTGAGCAGTTCTTC.

This clonotype showed up just once. This chain joins TRBV20-1 and TRBJ2-1; 9 nucleotides agree with TRBD2. Germline V gene sequence: CDR1 DFQATT, CDR2 SNEGSKA (reference sequence). J gave up 11 bases and V 4 bases, and 15 bases lay outside the gene matches. The CDR3 extends over 15 amino acids. The CDR3 nucleotides are TGCAGTGCTACTCTAGGTAGCGGGAGTCTGAATAAGCAGTTCTTC. Its translation is CSATLGSGSLNKQFF.

This clonotype has just a few counts. V is TRBV7-9 and J is TRBJ2-4; TRBD2 aligns across 7 bases. The V and J ends lost 2 bases and 0 bases, in that order; junction bases with no gene match: 4. CDR1 SEHNR and CDR2 FQNEAQ come from the germline V gene (reference sequence). This CDR3 region has 16 residues. CDR3 in amino acids: CASSLIEREAKNIQYF. The CDR3 coding sequence is TGTGCCAGCAGCTTAATCGAGCGGGAAGCCAAAAACATTCAGTACTTC.

In this sample, this clonotype turned up a few times. The V call is TRBV7-8, the J call TRBJ2-7; a possible D gene is TRBD1 (5 bases). V lost 5 bases to trimming and J lost 0 bases, with 38 bases between them. Germline values: CDR1 SGHVS, CDR2 FQNEAQ. CDR3 length: 23 residues. CDR3 nucleotides: TGTGCCAGCAGCCGGATTAGGGAATACCGTGCTTCTCTTAGTGACAGACTCTCCTACGAGCAGTACTTC. Protein sequence: CASSRIREYRASLSDRLSYEQYF.

V gene TRBV20-1 combines with J gene TRBJ2-1; a possible D gene is TRBD2 (6 bases). This CDR3 has 15 residues. Between the trimmed V and J ends, which lost 6 bases and 2 bases, there was a span of 17 bases. Germline CDR1 reads DFQATT; CDR2 reads SNEGSKA (reference sequence). As DNA, the CDR3 is TGCAGTGCCCCCCGACGTAGCGGAACCTACAATGAGCAGTTCTTC. This codes for CSAPRRSGTYNEQFF.

The V gene is TRBV13, the J gene TRBJ1-5; D not resolved. Germline V CDR1 and CDR2: PRHDT, FYEKMQ (reference sequence). This CDR3 region has 16 residues. Deletions cut 0 bases from V and 1 base from J, with 10 bases between. DNA for the CDR3: TGTGCCAGCAGCTTAGGGGAGGGATCCAGCAATCAGCCCCAGCATTTT. Its translation is CASSLGEGSSNQPQHF.

This clonotype was seen at least ten times. The gene calls are TRBV11-2 and TRBJ2-1, with 7 bases matching TRBD2. Germline-derived CDR1 and CDR2 are SGHAT and FQNNGV. The trim removed 5 bases at V and 4 bases at J, leaving 8 bases unmatched. The CDR3 loop spans 15 amino acids. The CDR3 nucleotides are TGTGCCAGCAGCCATGGCGGACTAGGTTACAATGAGCAGTTCTTC. It specifies CASSHGGLGYNEQFF.

Notes on this clonotype: Being one base from a much bigger clone, this may be a read error. The chain recombines TRBV11-2 with TRBJ2-3; D not certain. The CDR3 runs to 13 residues. CDR1 and CDR2 from the germline V gene are SGHAT and FQNNGV. For the CDR3, the DNA is TGTGCCGGCAGCTTCGGGTACACAGATACGCAGTATTTT. Translating gives CAGSFGYTDTQYF. Looking up the rest from reference TRBV11-2 and TRBJ2-3 gives the full variable domain: EAGVAQSPRYKIIEKRQSVAFWCNPISGHATLYWYQQILGQGPKLLIQFQNNGVVDDSQLPKDRFSAERLKGVDSTLKIQPAKLEDSAVYLCAGSFGYTDTQYFGPGTRLTVL.

This chain joins TRBV5-1 and TRBJ2-1; 7 bases align to TRBD2. The CDR3 is 18 amino acids. CDR1 and CDR2 (germline): SGHRS, YFSETQ. With V trimmed by 2 bases and J by 0 bases, 11 bases remained unmatched. CDR3 DNA: TGCGCCAGCAGCTTCCCCAGGGAGGGCAGAAGCTCCTACAATGAGCAGTTCTTC. Encoded protein: CASSFPREGRSSYNEQFF.

About this clonotype: This may stem from a read error, because a much larger clone lies one nucleotide away. The chain links TRBV20-1 to TRBJ2-5, with 10 bases that match TRBD2. Germline values: CDR1 DFQATT, CDR2 SNEGSKA (reference sequence). Losses at the gene ends were 0 bases for V and 9 bases for J; bases not matched to a gene: 19. The CDR3 length is 18 residues. Written as DNA, the CDR3 is TGCAGTGCTAGAGATTCCACGACTAGCGGGCTGGGGGGGGAGGCCCAGTACTTC. The encoded protein is CSARDSTTSGLGGEAQYF.

This clonotype came up a few times. A junction end diverges from the germline sequence, so it may reflect a read error. The CDR3 DNA is TGTGCCAGCAGCCAAGAACAGGGTAGCTCCTACGAGCAGTGCTTC. Translating gives CASSQEQGSSYEQCF. This chain joins TRBV4-2 and TRBJ2-7; perhaps TRBD1 as D (6 bases). This CDR3 spans 15 amino acids. Germline V lookup: CDR1 LGHNA, CDR2 YNFKEQ.

A word on this clonotype: The limits of the CDR3 on the DNA are not certain, so only TCRdb's listed CDR3 is given. The chain uses TRBV2 and TRBJ1-6; the D segment call TRBD1 is taken from the table without a DNA check. The V gene's germline CDR1 is SNHLY and CDR2 FYNNEI. The CDR3 has 16 residues if both end residues are counted. The chain's CDR3 is CASILDRSSYNSPLHF.

This clonotype has ten or more counts. The genes are TRBV7-2 and TRBJ1-1, with D unclear. Trimming shortened V by 3 bases and J by 5 bases, and 16 bases separated the two germline ends. CDR1 SGHTA and CDR2 FQGNSA come from the germline V gene. The CDR3 consists of 15 residues. DNA of the CDR3: TGTGCCAGCAGCTTCAGCCCCGGGTTTCGGACTGAAGCTTTCTTT. Its translation: CASSFSPGFRTEAFF.

This clonotype was seen at least ten times. The chain combines TRBV20-1 with TRBJ1-2; TRBD1 matches at 7 bases. The CDR3 has 12 residues. Germline lookup yields CDR1 DFQATT and CDR2 SNEGSKA (reference sequence). J was trimmed by 5 bases and V by 6 bases; bases with no gene match: 6. The DNA of the CDR3 is TGCAGTGCCGGGACAGCCACTTATGGCTACACCTTC. It translates to CSAGTATYGYTF.

At least ten counts were recorded for this clonotype. The rearrangement joins TRBV6-2 or TRBV6-3 to TRBJ2-7; 8 bases agree with TRBD2. Trimming took 5 bases from V and 4 from J; bases not matched to a gene: 10. The CDR3 has 15 residues. Germline V lookup: CDR1 MNHEY, CDR2 SVGEGT. CDR3 sequence (DNA): TGTGCCAGCAGTATCTCCGGGACTAGTATTTACGAGCAGTACTTC. Protein product: CASSISGTSIYEQYF.